This T cell receptor (beta chain) was profiled in a study of T cell responses to AZD1222 COVID-19 vaccine. On the study more broadly: Pooling was applied to second doses at about 4 or about 12 weeks. Regarding the study as a whole: Baseline seropositives among AZD1222 recipients totaled only five to seven. Unmutated variant regions are reportedly targeted by nearly half of spike-specific TCRs.

The protocol was immunoSEQ multiplex PCR, while the TCRdb copy is restricted to in-frame clones and leaves out a portion. Of 87,000 or so clones listed, about 90% are singletons. In the case of this clone: The antigen is not known.

V was shortened by 1 base and J by 1 base, with 11 bases between the two germline ends. The CDR3 length is 15 residues. Germline values: CDR1 SGHRS, CDR2 YFSETQ. This receptor was identified in an adult in good health. Source: peripheral blood, taken on day 0 of AZD1222 vaccination. The rearrangement links TRBV5-1 to TRBJ1-1, with D possibly matching TRBD1 (6 bases). CDR3 residues: CASSLRPGQNTEAFF. Here the CDR3 DNA reads TGCGCCAGCAGCTTGCGGCCGGGACAGAACACTGAAGCTTTCTTT.